This T cell receptor (beta chain) is drawn from a study of post-analysis software for immune sequencing data. Study outcomes and limitations: In patients, 4 to 6 TRBV segments were more frequent than in controls, with TRBV5-6, TRBV5-1 and TRBV20-1 among them.

A note on this clonotype: Its antigen is not known.

Carried by the TCR beta cDNA libraries were unique molecular identifiers. One entry per CDR3 protein results from TCRdb running MiXCR on the PCR reads. The sample carries hundreds of thousands of distinct CDR3 sequences, 40% to 50% recorded once. V shed 7 bases and J shed 15 bases, with 18 bases lying between them. The CDR3 sequence is 12 residues long. Source material: blood. V and J are TRBV12-3 or TRBV12-4 and TRBJ1-4; D possibly corresponds to TRBD1 (6 bases). The clonotype was recovered from a girl aged 10 to 17 with multiple sclerosis. This CDR3 is CASTVDRKKLFF. The CDR3 DNA is TGTGCCAGCACCGTAGACAGGAAGAAGTTGTTTTTT.